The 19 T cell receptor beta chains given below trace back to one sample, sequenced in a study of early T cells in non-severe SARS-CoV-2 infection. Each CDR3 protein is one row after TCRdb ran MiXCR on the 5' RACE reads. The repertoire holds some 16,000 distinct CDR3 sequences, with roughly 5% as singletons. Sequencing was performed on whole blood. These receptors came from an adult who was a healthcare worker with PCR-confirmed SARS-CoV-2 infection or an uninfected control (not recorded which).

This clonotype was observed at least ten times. In nucleotides, the CDR3 is TGCAGTTTTCAGACTGGCATGGGAGATACGCAGTATTTT. This codes for CSFQTGMGDTQYF. The chain has TRBV20-1 and TRBJ2-3; unclear D gene. The CDR3 is made up of 13 amino acids. The germline gives CDR1 DFQATT, CDR2 SNEGSKA (reference sequence). Deletions cut 8 bases from V and 5 bases from J, with 17 bases between.

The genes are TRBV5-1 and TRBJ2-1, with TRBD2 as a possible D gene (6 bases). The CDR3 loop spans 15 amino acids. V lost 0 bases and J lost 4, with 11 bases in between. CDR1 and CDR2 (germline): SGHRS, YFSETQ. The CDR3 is CASSLVSGKYNEQFF. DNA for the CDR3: TGCGCCAGCAGCTTGGTTAGCGGCAAGTACAATGAGCAGTTCTTC.

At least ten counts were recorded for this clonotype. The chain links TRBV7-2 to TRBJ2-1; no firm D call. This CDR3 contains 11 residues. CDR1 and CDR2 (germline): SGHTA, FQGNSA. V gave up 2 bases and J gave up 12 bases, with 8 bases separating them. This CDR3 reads CASSLRTGQFF. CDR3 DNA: TGTGCCAGCAGCTTAAGGACCGGGCAGTTCTTC.

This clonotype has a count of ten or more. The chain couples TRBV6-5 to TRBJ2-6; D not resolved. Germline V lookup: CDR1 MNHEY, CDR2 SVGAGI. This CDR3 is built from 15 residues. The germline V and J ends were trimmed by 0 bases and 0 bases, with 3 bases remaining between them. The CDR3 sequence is CASSYSSSGANVLTF. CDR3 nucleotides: TGTGCCAGCAGTTACTCGAGCTCTGGGGCCAACGTCCTGACTTTC.

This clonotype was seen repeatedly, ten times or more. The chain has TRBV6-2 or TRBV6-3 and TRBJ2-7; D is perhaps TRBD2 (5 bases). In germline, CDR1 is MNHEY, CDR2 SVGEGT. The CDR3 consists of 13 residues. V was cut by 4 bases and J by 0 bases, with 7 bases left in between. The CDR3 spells CASSSGVSYEQYV. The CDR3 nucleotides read TGTGCCAGCAGTTCCGGGGTCTCCTACGAGCAGTACGTC.

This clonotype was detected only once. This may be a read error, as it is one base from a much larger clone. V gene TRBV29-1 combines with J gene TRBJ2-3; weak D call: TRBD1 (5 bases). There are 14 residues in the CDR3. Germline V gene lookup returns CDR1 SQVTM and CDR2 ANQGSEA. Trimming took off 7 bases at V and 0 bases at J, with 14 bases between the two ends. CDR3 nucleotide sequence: TGCAGCGCGCCTGACGGACAAAGCACAGATACGCAGTATTTT. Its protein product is CSAPDGQSTDTQYF.

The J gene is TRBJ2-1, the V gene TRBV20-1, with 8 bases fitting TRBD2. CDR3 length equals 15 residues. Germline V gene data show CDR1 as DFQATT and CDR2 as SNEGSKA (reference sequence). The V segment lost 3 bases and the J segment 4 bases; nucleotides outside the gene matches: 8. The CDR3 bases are TGCAGTGCTAGCCCGACTAGCGCCTTATACAATGAGCAGTTCTTC. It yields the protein CSASPTSALYNEQFF.

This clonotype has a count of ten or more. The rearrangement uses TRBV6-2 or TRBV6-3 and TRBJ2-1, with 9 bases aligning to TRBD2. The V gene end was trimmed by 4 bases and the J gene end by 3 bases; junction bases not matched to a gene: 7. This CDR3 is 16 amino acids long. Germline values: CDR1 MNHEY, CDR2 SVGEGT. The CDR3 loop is CASSSPKREVYNEQFF. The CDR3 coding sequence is TGTGCCAGCAGTTCCCCCAAGCGGGAGGTCTACAATGAGCAGTTCTTC.

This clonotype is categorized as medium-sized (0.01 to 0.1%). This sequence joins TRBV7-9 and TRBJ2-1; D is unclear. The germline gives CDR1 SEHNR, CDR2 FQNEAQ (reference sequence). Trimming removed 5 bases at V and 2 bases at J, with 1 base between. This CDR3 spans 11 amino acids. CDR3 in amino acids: CASSAYNEQFF. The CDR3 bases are TGTGCCAGCAGCGCCTACAATGAGCAGTTCTTC.

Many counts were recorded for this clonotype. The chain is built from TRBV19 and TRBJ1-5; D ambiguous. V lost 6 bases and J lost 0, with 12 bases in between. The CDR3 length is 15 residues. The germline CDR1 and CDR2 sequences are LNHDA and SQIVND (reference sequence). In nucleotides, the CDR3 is TGTGCCAGTAGCCCCCGACTGTTTAGCAATCAGCCCCAGCATTTT. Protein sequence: CASSPRLFSNQPQHF.

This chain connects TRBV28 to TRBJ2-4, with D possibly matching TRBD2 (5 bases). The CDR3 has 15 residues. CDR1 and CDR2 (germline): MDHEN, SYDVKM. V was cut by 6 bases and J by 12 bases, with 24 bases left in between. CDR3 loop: CASRPRLAGASDQYF. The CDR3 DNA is TGTGCCAGCAGACCACGTCTGGCGGGCGCATCGGATCAGTACTTC.

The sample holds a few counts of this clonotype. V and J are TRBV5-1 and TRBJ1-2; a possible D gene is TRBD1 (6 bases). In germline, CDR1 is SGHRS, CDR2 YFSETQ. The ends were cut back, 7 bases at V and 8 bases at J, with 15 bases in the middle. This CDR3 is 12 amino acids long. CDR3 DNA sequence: TGCGCCAGCCGCCGGGGGGCCGGGGGCTACACCTTC. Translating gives CASRRGAGGYTF.

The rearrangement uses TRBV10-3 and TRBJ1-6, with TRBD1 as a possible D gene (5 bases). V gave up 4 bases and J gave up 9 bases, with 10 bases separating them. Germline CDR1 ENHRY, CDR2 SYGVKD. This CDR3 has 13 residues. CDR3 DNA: TGTGCCATCAGTGCTGCCGGGGGTTCACCCCTCCACTTT. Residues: CAISAAGGSPLHF.

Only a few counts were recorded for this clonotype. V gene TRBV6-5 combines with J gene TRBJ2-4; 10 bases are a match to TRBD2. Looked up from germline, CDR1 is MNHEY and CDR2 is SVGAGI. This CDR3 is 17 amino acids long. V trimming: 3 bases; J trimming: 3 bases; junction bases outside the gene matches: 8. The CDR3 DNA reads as TGTGCCAGCAGTTATCGCCCTAGCGGGAGTGACAAAAACATTCAGTACTTC. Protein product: CASSYRPSGSDKNIQYF.

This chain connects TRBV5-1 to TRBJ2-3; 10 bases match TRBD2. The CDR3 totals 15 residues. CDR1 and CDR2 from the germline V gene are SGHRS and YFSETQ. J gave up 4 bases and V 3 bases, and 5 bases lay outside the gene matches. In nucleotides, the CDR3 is TGCGCCAGCAGCTCTCTAGCGGGAGACGCAGATACGCAGTATTTT. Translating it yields CASSSLAGDADTQYF.

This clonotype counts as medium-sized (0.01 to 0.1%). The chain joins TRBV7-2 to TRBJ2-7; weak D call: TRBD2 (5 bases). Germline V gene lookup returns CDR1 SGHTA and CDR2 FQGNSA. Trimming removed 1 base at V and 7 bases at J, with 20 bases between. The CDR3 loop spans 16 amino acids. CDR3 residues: CASSLGREYLYGEQYF. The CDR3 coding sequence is TGTGCCAGCAGCTTAGGACGGGAATACCTTTATGGGGAGCAGTACTTC.

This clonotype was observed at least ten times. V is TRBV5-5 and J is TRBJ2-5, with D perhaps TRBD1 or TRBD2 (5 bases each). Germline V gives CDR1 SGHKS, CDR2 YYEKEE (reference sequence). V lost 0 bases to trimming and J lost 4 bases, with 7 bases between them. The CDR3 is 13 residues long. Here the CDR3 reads CASSLAGTETQYF. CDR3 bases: TGTGCCAGCAGCTTGGCGGGGACAGAGACCCAGTACTTC. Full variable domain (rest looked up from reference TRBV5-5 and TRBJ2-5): DAGVTQSPTHLIKTRGQQVTLRCSPISGHKSVSWYQQVLGQGPQFIFQYYEKEERGRGNFPDRFSARQFPNYSSELNVNALLLGDSALYLCASSLAGTETQYFGPGTRLLVL.

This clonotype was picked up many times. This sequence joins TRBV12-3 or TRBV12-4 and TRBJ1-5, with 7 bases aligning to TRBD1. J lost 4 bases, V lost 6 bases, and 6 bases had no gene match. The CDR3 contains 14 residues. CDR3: CASSPGQVNQPQHF. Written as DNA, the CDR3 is TGTGCCAGCAGCCCCGGACAGGTGAATCAGCCCCAGCATTTT.

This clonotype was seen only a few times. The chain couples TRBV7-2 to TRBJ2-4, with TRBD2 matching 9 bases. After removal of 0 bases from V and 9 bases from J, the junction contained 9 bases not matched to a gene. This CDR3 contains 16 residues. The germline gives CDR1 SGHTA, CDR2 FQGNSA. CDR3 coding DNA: TGTGCCAGCAGCTTAGCTCTAGCGGGACCCGATGGCATTCAGTACTTC. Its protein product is CASSLALAGPDGIQYF.